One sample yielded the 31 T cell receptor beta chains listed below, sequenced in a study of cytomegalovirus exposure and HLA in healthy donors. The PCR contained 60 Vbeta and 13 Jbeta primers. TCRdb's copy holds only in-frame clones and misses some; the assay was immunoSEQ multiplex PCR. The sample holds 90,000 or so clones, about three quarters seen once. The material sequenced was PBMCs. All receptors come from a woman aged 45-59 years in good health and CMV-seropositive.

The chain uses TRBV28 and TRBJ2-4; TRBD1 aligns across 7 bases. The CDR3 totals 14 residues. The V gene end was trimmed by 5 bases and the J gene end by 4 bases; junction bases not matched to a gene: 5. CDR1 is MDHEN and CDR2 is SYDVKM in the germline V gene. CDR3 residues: CASSPTGQKNIQYF. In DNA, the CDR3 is TGTGCCAGCAGTCCGACGGGACAGAAAAACATTCAGTACTTC. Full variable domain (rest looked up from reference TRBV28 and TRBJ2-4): DVKVTQSSRYLVKRTGEKVFLECVQDMDHENMFWYRQDPGLGLRLIYFSYDVKMKEKGDIPEGYSVSREKKERFSLILESASTNQTSMYLCASSPTGQKNIQYFGAGTRLSVL.

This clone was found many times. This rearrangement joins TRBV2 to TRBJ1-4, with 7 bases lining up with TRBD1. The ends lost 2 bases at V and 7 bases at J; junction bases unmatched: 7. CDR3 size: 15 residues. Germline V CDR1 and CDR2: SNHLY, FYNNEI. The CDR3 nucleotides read TGTGCCAGCAGTGAAACGGGACAGCCGGCTGAAAAACTGTTTTTT. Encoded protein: CASSETGQPAEKLFF.

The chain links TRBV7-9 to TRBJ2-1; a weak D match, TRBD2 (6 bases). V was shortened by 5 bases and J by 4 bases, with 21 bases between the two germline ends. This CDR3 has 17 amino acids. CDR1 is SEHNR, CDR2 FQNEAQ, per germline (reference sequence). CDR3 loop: CASSLLGRDKVYNEQFF. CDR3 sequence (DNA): TGTGCCAGCAGCCTGCTGGGGCGGGATAAAGTTTACAATGAGCAGTTCTTC.

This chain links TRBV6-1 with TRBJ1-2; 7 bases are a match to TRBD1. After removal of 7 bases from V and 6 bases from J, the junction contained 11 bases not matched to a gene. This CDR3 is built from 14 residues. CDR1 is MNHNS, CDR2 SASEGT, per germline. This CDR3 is CASMRRQGLNGYTF. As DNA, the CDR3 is TGTGCCAGCATGAGGAGACAGGGACTGAATGGCTACACCTTC.

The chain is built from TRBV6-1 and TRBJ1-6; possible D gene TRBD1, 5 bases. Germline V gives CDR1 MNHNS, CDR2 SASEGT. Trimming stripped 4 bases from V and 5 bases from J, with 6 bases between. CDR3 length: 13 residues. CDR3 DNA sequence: TGTGCCAGCAGTGCGACAGATAATTCACCCCTCCACTTT. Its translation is CASSATDNSPLHF.

The CDR3 DNA follows: TGTGCCAGCAGCTTCCGTGCTAGCGGTTTTACCTACGAGCAGTACTTC. This sequence encodes CASSFRASGFTYEQYF. The chain couples TRBV5-6 to TRBJ2-7, with 7 bases identical to TRBD2. V dropped 2 bases and J dropped 2; count of bases not matched to a gene: 10. Germline V lookup: CDR1 SGHDT, CDR2 YYEEEE. The CDR3 length is 16 residues.

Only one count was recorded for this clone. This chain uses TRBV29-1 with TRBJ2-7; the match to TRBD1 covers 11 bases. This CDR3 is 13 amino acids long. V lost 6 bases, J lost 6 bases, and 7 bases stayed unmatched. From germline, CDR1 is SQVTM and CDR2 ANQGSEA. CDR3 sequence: CSVWDRGSSEQYF. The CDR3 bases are TGCAGCGTATGGGACAGGGGGTCGAGCGAGCAGTACTTC.

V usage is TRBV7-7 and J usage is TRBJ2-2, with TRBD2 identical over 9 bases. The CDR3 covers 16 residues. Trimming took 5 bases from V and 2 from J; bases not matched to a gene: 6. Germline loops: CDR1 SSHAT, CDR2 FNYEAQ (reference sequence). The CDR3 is CASSATSGSNTGELFF. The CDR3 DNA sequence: TGTGCCAGCAGCGCCACTAGCGGGTCTAACACCGGGGAGCTGTTTTTT.

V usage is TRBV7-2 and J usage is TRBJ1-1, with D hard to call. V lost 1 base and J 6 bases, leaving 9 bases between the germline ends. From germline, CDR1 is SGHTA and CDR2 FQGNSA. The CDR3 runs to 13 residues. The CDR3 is CASSLGGRAEAFF. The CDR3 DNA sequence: TGTGCCAGCAGCTTAGGTGGGAGGGCTGAAGCTTTCTTT.

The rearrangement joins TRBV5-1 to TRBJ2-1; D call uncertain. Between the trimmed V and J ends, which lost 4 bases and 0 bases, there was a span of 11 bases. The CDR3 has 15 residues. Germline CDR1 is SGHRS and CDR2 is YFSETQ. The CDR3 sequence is CASSPSALSYNEQFF. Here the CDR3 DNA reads TGCGCCAGCAGCCCCTCAGCGCTCTCCTACAATGAGCAGTTCTTC.

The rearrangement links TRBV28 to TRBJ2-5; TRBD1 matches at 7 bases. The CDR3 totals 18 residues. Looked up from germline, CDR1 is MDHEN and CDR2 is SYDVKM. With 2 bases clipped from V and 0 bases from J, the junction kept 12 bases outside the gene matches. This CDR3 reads CASSLGRGRGKYQETQYF. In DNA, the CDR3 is TGTGCCAGCAGTTTAGGTAGGGGGCGAGGAAAGTACCAAGAGACCCAGTACTTC.

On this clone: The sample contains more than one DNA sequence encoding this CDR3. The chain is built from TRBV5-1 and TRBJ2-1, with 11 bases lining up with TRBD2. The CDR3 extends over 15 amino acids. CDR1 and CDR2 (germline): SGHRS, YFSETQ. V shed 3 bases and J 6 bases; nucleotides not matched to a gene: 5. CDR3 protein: CASSSTSGGANEQFF. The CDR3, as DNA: TGCGCCAGCAGCTCAACTAGCGGGGGAGCCAATGAGCAGTTCTTC. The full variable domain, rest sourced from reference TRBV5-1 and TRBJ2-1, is KAGVTQTPRYLIKTRGQQVTLSCSPISGHRSVSWYQQTPGQGLQFLFEYFSETQRNKGNFPGRFSGRQFSNSRSEMNVSTLELGDSALYLCASSSTSGGANEQFFGPGTRLTVL.

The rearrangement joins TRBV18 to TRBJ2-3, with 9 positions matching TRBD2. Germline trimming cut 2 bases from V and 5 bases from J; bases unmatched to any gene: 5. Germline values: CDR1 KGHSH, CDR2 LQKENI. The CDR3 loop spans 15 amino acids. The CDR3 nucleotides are TGTGCCAGCTCACCAGCGGGAGGGCGGCAAGATACGCAGTATTTT. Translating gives CASSPAGGRQDTQYF. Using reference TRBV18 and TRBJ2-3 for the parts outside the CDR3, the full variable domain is NAGVMQNPRHLVRRRGQEARLRCSPMKGHSHVYWYRQLPEEGLKFMVYLQKENIIDESGMPKERFSAEFPKEGPSILRIQQVVRGDSAAYFCASSPAGGRQDTQYFGPGTRLTVL.

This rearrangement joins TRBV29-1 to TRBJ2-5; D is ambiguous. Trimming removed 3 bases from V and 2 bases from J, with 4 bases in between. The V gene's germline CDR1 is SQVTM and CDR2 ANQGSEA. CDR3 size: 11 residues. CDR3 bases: TGCAGCGTTGAGACACAAGAGACCCAGTACTTC. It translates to CSVETQETQYF.

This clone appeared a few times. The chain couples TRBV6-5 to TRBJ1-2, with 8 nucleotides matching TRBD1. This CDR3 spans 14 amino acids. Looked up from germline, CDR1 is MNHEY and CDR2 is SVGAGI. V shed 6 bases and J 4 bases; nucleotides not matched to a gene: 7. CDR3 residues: CASRAGGASYGYTF. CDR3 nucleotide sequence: TGTGCCAGCAGGGCAGGGGGCGCGTCCTATGGCTACACCTTC.

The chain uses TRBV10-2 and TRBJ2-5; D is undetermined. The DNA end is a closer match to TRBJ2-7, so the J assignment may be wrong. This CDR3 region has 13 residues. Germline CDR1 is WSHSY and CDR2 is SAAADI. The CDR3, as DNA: TGCGCCAGCAGTCAAGTTTCAACCCACGAGCAGTACTTC. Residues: CASSQVSTHEQYF.

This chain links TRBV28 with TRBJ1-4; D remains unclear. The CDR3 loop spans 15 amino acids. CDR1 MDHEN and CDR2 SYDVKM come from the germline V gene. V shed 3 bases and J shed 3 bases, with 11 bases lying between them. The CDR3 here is CASSFLGIANEKLFF. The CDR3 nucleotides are TGTGCCAGCAGTTTCCTCGGGATTGCTAATGAAAAACTGTTTTTT. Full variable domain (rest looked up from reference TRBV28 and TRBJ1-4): DVKVTQSSRYLVKRTGEKVFLECVQDMDHENMFWYRQDPGLGLRLIYFSYDVKMKEKGDIPEGYSVSREKKERFSLILESASTNQTSMYLCASSFLGIANEKLFFGSGTQLSVL.

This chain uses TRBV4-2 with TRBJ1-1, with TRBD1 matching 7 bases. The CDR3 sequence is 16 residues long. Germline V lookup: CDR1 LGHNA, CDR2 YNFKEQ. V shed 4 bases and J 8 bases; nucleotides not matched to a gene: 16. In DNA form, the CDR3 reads TGTGCCAGCAGCCCGTCCGTCCCCCTCACAGGGGCCGAAGCTTTCTTT. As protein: CASSPSVPLTGAEAFF.

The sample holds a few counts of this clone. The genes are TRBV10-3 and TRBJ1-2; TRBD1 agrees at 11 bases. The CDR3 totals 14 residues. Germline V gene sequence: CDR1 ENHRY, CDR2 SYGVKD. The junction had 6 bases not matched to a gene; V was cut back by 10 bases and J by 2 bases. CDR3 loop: CATGQGAWNYGYTF. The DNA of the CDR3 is TGTGCCACAGGACAGGGGGCCTGGAACTATGGCTACACCTTC.

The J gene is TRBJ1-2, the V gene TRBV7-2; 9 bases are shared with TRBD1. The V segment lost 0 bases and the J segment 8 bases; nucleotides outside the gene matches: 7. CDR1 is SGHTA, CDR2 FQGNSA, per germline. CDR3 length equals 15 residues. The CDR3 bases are TGTGCCAGCAGCTTAGCACACGGGACAGGGCGCGGCTACACCTTC. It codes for CASSLAHGTGRGYTF.

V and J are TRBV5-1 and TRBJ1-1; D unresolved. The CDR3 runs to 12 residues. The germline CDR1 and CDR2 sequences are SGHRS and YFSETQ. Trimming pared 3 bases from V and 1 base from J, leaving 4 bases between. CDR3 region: CASSSGNTEAFF. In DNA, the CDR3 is TGCGCCAGCAGCTCGGGGAACACTGAAGCTTTCTTT.

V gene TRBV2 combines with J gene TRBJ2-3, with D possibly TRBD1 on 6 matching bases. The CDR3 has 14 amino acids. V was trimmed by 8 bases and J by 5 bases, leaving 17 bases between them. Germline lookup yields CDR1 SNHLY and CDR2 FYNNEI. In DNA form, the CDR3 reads TGTGCCAGCCGGGTGGGGGCCGGATTAGATACGCAGTATTTT. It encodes CASRVGAGLDTQYF.

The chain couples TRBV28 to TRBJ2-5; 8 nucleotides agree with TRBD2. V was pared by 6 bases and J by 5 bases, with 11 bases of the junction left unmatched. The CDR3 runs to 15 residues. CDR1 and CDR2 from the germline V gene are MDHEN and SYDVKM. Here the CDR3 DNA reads TGTGCCAGCAGCCGCGTCGCGGGCGGGGGGGAGACCCAGTACTTC. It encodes CASSRVAGGGETQYF.

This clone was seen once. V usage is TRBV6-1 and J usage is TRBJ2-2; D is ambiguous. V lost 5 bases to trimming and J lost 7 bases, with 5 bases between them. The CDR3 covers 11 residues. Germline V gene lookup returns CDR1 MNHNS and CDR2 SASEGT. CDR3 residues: CASSQNGELFF. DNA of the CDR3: TGTGCCAGCAGTCAAAACGGGGAGCTGTTTTTT.

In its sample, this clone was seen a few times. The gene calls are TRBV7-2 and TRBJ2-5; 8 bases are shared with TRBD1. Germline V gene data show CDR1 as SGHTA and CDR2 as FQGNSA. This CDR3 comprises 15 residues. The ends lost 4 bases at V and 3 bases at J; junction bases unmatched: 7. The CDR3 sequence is CASSSRTGSEETQYF. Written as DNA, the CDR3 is TGTGCCAGCAGCTCCCGGACAGGGTCGGAAGAGACCCAGTACTTC.

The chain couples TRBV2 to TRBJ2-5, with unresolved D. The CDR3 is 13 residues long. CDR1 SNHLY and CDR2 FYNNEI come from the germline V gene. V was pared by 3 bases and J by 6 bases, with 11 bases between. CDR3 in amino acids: CASSDGPSQTQYF. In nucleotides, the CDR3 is TGTGCCAGCAGTGATGGCCCTTCGCAGACCCAGTACTTC.

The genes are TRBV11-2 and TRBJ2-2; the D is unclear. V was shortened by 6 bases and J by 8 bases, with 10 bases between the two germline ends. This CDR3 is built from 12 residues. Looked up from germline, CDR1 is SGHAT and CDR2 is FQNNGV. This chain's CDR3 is CASSPTWGELFF. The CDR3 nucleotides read TGTGCCAGCAGTCCTACTTGGGGGGAGCTGTTTTTT.

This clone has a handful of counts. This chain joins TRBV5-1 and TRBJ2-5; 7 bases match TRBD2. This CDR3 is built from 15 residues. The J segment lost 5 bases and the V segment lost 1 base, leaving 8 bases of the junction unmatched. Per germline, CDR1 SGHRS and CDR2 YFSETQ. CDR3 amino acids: CASSLTRGGRETQYF. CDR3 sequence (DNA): TGCGCCAGCAGCTTGACTAGGGGAGGGAGGGAGACCCAGTACTTC. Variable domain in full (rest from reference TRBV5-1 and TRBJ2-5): KAGVTQTPRYLIKTRGQQVTLSCSPISGHRSVSWYQQTPGQGLQFLFEYFSETQRNKGNFPGRFSGRQFSNSRSEMNVSTLELGDSALYLCASSLTRGGRETQYFGPGTRLLVL.

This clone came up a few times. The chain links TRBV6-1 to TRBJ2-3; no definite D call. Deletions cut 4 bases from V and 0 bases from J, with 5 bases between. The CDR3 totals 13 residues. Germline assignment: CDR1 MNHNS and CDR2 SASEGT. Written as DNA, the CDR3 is TGTGCCAGCAGTGCCTTGAGCACAGATACGCAGTATTTT. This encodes CASSALSTDTQYF.

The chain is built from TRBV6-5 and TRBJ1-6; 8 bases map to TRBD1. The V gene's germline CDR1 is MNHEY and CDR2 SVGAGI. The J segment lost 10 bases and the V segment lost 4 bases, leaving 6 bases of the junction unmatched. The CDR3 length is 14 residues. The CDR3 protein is CASSFRGRPSPLHF. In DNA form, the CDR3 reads TGTGCCAGCAGTTTCAGGGGGCGGCCCTCACCCCTCCACTTT.

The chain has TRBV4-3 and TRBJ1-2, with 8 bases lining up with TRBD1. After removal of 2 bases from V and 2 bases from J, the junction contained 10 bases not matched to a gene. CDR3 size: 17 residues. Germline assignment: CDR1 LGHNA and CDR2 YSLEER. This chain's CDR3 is CASSQQAGQVLNYGYTF. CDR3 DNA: TGCGCCAGCAGCCAACAAGCGGGACAGGTTTTAAACTATGGCTACACCTTC.